This T cell receptor beta chain was identified in a study of CD8 T cells in ankylosing spondylitis. Study-level points and caveats: Matched ankylosing spondylitis synovial fluid reportedly contained a significantly enriched population of disease-linked clones. In the blood and synovial fluid of reactive arthritis, some motif variants had been previously reported.

This clonotype was picked up a small number of times. Its antigen remains unknown. Quantitative 5'-RACE was performed with molecular barcodes, and it yielded the TCR beta libraries. TCRdb processed the 5' RACE reads anew with MiXCR; each CDR3 protein has one entry. Here the sample spans 50,000 to 70,000 distinct CDR3 sequences, 6% to 8% being singletons. Germline V CDR1 and CDR2: SQVTM, ANQGSEA. The CDR3 spans 13 residues. After removal of 6 bases from V and 5 bases from J, the junction contained 4 bases not matched to a gene. The TCR originated in a male donor with ankylosing spondylitis. The chain couples TRBV29-1 to TRBJ2-1; TRBD1 matches 10 bases. Sequenced: synovial fluid, either unsorted or a sorted T cell fraction (not recorded which). Here the CDR3 DNA reads TGCAGCGTCCGGACAGGGGGGAACAATGAGCAGTTCTTC. As protein: CSVRTGGNNEQFF.